This TCR beta chain was documented in a study of T-cell memory formation after mild COVID-19. Libraries for TCRalpha and TCRbeta carried sample barcodes and unique molecular identifiers via 5'RACE. Using its own MiXCR run on the 5' RACE reads, TCRdb lists one record per CDR3 protein. Counted here are approximately 210,000 distinct CDR3 sequences, 10% to 13% occurring once; the ten biggest clones make up just over 3%. Overall study findings and caveats: Pre-infection memory held some responding clones, suggesting pre-existing cross-reactive T cells responded.

The CDR3 covers 14 residues. V lost 10 bases to trimming and J lost 0 bases, with 13 bases between them. Germline CDR1 reads MDHEN; CDR2 reads SYDVKM. In its sample, this clonotype was seen a few times. Its antigen is unknown. The receptor was isolated from a man aged 18 to 35 who had mild COVID-19 (a few samples of this study predate the infection). Cell type and time point are not known. The sequencing sample was made of PBMCs or a T cell subset sorted from them (not recorded which). The rearrangement links TRBV28 to TRBJ1-3; no reliable D call. The CDR3, as DNA: TGTGCCATCCGCAGCGGCAGCTCTGGAAACACCATATATTTT. Protein sequence: CAIRSGSSGNTIYF.